A single sample is the source of the 2 T cell receptor beta chains below, sequenced in a study of cytomegalovirus exposure and HLA in healthy donors. Use of 60 Vbeta and 13 Jbeta primers characterized the PCR. Generated by immunoSEQ multiplex PCR, the TCRdb table keeps only in-frame clones and is missing some. The table includes roughly 140,000 clones, about four fifths detected once. Sequenced material: PBMCs. Receptor source: a man in his forties in good health and CMV-seronegative.

This clone came up a few times. The chain has TRBV6-1 and TRBJ2-5; no clear D. Germline CDR1 is MNHNS and CDR2 is SASEGT. V lost 5 bases and J lost 5, with 6 bases in between. This CDR3 region has 11 residues. The CDR3 region has the DNA TGTGCCAGCAGTCGAGCGGAGACCCAGTACTTC. Protein sequence: CASSRAETQYF.

The rearrangement joins TRBV2 to TRBJ2-1, with 8 positions matching TRBD1. CDR1 and CDR2 from the germline V gene are SNHLY and FYNNEI. V gave up 7 bases and J gave up 0 bases; unmatched junction bases: 5. This CDR3 has 15 residues. DNA for the CDR3: TGTGCCAGCACCCCGACAGGGGACTCCTACAATGAGCAGTTCTTC. It specifies CASTPTGDSYNEQFF.